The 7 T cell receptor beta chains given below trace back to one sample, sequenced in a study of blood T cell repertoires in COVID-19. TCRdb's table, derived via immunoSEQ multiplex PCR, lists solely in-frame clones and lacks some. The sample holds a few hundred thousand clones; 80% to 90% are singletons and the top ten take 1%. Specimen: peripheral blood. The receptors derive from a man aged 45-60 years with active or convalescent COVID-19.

The CDR3 sequence: CASSLAGLSSYNEQFF. The CDR3 bases are TGTGCCAGCAGCTTGGCAGGGCTTAGCTCCTACAATGAGCAGTTCTTC. The chain employs TRBV5-4 and TRBJ2-1; TRBD1 is a possible D gene (5 bases). Germline loops: CDR1 SGHNT, CDR2 YYREEE (reference sequence). This CDR3 has 16 residues. The V end lost 0 bases, the J end lost 0 bases, and 10 bases lay between the germline ends.

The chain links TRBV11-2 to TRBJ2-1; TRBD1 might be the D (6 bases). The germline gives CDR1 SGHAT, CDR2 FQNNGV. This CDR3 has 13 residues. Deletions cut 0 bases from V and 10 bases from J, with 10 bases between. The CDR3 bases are TGTGCCAGCAGCTTAGACTTAGGGGGAGAGCAGTTCTTC. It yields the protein CASSLDLGGEQFF.

The CDR3 region has the DNA TGTGCCAGCAGCCTCGGGACTAGCGGCCAAGAGACCCAGTACTTC. Translating gives CASSLGTSGQETQYF. The chain has TRBV3-1 (or the pseudogene TRBV3-2) and TRBJ2-5; 11 nucleotides align to TRBD2. The V gene's germline CDR1 is LGHDT and CDR2 YNNKEL (reference sequence). Trimming cost V 4 bases and J 1 base; bases outside gene matches: 2. The CDR3 length is 15 residues.

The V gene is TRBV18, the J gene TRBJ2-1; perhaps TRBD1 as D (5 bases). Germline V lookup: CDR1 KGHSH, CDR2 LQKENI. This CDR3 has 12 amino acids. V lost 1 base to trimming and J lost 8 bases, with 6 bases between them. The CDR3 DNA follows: TGTGCCAGCTCACCACAGGGGTATGAGCAGTTCTTC. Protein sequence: CASSPQGYEQFF.

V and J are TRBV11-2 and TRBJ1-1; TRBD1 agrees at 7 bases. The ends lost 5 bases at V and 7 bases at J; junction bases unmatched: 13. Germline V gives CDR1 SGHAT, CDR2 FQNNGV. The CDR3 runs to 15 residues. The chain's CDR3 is CASSTKEWGTDEAFF. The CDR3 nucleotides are TGTGCCAGCAGCACAAAGGAGTGGGGGACAGATGAAGCTTTCTTT. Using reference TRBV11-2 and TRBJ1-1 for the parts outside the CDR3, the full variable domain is EAGVAQSPRYKIIEKRQSVAFWCNPISGHATLYWYQQILGQGPKLLIQFQNNGVVDDSQLPKDRFSAERLKGVDSTLKIQPAKLEDSAVYLCASSTKEWGTDEAFFGQGTRLTVV.

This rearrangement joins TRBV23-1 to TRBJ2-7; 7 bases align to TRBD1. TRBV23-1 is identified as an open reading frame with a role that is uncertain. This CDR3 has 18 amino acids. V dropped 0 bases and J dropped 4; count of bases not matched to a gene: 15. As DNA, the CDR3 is TGCGCCAGCAGTCAATCAACCCTACTGACAGGGTCCATTTACGAGCAGTACTTC. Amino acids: CASSQSTLLTGSIYEQYF.

Here the CDR3 reads CSAGAWGGDYGYTF. DNA of the CDR3: TGCAGTGCTGGTGCGTGGGGGGGAGACTATGGCTACACCTTC. The chain joins TRBV20-1 to TRBJ1-2; TRBD1 might be the D (5 bases). Germline V gene lookup returns CDR1 DFQATT and CDR2 SNEGSKA (reference sequence). The CDR3 covers 14 residues. V gave up 5 bases and J gave up 3 bases, with 16 bases separating them.